This TCR beta chain was recovered during a study of T cells after posttransplantation cyclophosphamide. Study-level findings and limits: Recipient CMV seropositivity and CMV reactivation strongly tracked TRB clonality. Tissue-infiltrating T cells from skin or gut overlapped little with blood T cells.

This related bone marrow graft donor gave peripheral blood on the day of marrow donation. The data were produced by immunoSEQ multiplex PCR, yet TCRdb's version contains in-frame clones alone and is incomplete. The table records about 52,000 clones, 85% to 95% of them present only once. With regard to this clone: Antigen: not known.

The CDR3 runs to 13 residues. The V and J ends lost 4 bases and 3 bases respectively, with 8 bases between them. Germline V lookup: CDR1 LGHNA, CDR2 YNFKEQ. The TCR sequence derives from a woman aged 25 to 39 in good health and a related stem cell transplant donor. The source material was PBMCs. V usage is TRBV4-2 and J usage is TRBJ2-3; unclear D gene. DNA of the CDR3: TGTGCCAGCAGCCTGACAACGACAGATACGCAGTATTTT. Its translation is CASSLTTTDTQYF.